A selection of T cell receptor beta chains follows, all from one sample in a study of CD8 T cells in Susac syndrome. In TCRdb, the immunoSEQ multiplex PCR reads were re-called with MiXCR into one record per CDR3 protein. The sample consists of approximately 83,000 distinct CDR3 sequences, 94% of them appearing once. The sequenced sample consisted of CD8+ T cells from PBMCs. The receptors derive from a human donor with Susac syndrome. Both conserved end residues are part of each CDR3. The D gene is left open where the match is weak. Expanded clones are given a class, and other clones once, few, many or no size at all.

j_call clone_size d_call v_call cdr3_aa cdr3_nt
TRBJ2-7 . . TRBV2 CASSEWEQYF TGTGCCAGCAGTGAATGGGAGCAGTACTTC
TRBJ2-7 . TRBD1 TRBV5-1 CASSLDGTGVYEQYF TGCGCCAGCAGCTTGGATGGGACAGGGGTCTACGAGCAGTACTTC
TRBJ2-6 . . TRBV3-1 CASSRVPAGANVLTF TGTGCCAGCAGCCGAGTACCTGCTGGGGCCAACGTCCTGACTTTC
TRBJ2-7 once . TRBV24-1 CATSDPGWDEQYF TGTGCCACCAGTGATCCCGGGTGGGACGAGCAGTACTTC
TRBJ2-4 . . TRBV7-3 CASGYSGPFAKNIQYF TGTGCCAGCGGCTACAGCGGCCCGTTCGCCAAAAACATTCAGTACTTC
TRBJ2-7 . . TRBV7-9 CAAETEWSYEQYF TGTGCCGCGGAAACGGAGTGGTCCTACGAGCAGTACTTC
TRBJ2-5 . TRBD1 TRBV12-3/TRBV12-4 CASSSALGQGEETQYF TGTGCCAGCAGTTCCGCTCTTGGACAGGGAGAGGAGACCCAGTACTTC
TRBJ2-1 . . TRBV5-1 CASVGSAGQFF TGCGCCAGCGTAGGGTCAGCCGGACAGTTCTTC
TRBJ2-2 . . TRBV4-3 CASSQEAGVTGELFF TGCGCCAGCAGCCAAGAGGCTGGGGTCACCGGGGAGCTGTTTTTT
TRBJ1-3 . . TRBV6-5 CAVQGKSSGNTIYF TGTGCCGTCCAGGGAAAAAGCTCAGGAAACACCATATATTTT
TRBJ1-4 . TRBD1 TRBV14 CASRGQGATNEKLFF TGTGCCAGCAGGGGACAGGGGGCAACTAATGAAAAACTGTTTTTT
TRBJ2-1 . . TRBV29-1 CSVEFGDEQFF TGCAGCGTTGAATTTGGGGATGAGCAGTTCTTC
TRBJ2-7 once TRBD2 TRBV5-4 CASKGAGSYEQYF TGTGCCAGCAAGGGAGCGGGGTCCTACGAGCAGTACTTC
TRBJ1-4 . TRBD1 TRBV27 CASRRTGGNEKLFF TGTGCCAGCAGACGAACAGGGGGGAATGAAAAACTGTTTTTT
TRBJ1-3 once . TRBV20-1 CSATNTYSGNTIYF TGCAGTGCTACGAACACTTACTCTGGAAACACCATATATTTT
TRBJ1-2 . TRBD1 TRBV28 CASRRAGTDLNYGYTF TGTGCCAGCAGGAGGGCCGGGACAGACCTTAACTATGGCTACACCTTC
TRBJ2-1 . . TRBV19 CASTPGAATHNEQFF TGTGCCAGTACCCCGGGGGCGGCGACACACAATGAGCAGTTCTTC
TRBJ2-7 . . TRBV5-1 CASSFTRAYEQYF TGCGCCAGCAGCTTTACCAGGGCCTACGAGCAGTACTTC
TRBJ2-3 . . TRBV19 CASASSYLLGDTQYF TGTGCCAGTGCTTCTAGCTACCTTTTAGGAGATACGCAGTATTTT
TRBJ1-6 . . TRBV11-2 CASSSDFSPLHF TGTGCCAGCAGCTCGGACTTTTCACCCCTCCACTTT
TRBJ2-7 . . TRBV11-1 CASSSRPRRTSSYEQYF TGTGCCAGCAGCTCGCGCCCGCGGCGGACCAGCTCCTACGAGCAGTACTTC
TRBJ2-7 once . TRBV7-8 CASSSSSSDRPRDF TGTGCCAGCAGCTCTAGTTCTTCCGACAGACCAAGGGACTTC
TRBJ2-1 . TRBD1 TRBV7-9 CASSPLGQGLPYNEQFF TGTGCCAGCAGCCCCTTGGGACAGGGTCTCCCATACAATGAGCAGTTCTTC
TRBJ2-7 . . TRBV27 CASKDLRAAEQYF TGTGCCAGCAAAGACCTACGTGCCGCCGAGCAGTACTTC
TRBJ1-1 . . TRBV12-3/TRBV12-4 CASSLWADEAFF TGTGCCAGCAGTTTATGGGCCGATGAAGCTTTCTTT
TRBJ2-3 . TRBD2 TRBV7-9 CASSLPLAGEADTQYF TGTGCCAGCAGCTTGCCACTAGCGGGAGAGGCAGATACGCAGTATTTT
TRBJ1-5 . TRBD1 TRBV19 CARRGLGNQPQHF TGTGCCAGGAGGGGGCTGGGCAATCAGCCCCAGCATTTT
TRBJ2-1 . . TRBV19 CASRVPGESYNEQFF TGTGCCAGTAGGGTTCCGGGTGAGTCCTACAATGAGCAGTTCTTC
TRBJ1-6 . TRBD1 TRBV7-8 CASSTPGTGLGSPLHF TGTGCCAGCAGCACCCCCGGGACAGGGTTGGGTTCACCCCTCCACTTT
TRBJ2-2 . . TRBV27 CASSLGQITGELFF TGTGCCAGCAGTTTGGGGCAGATCACCGGGGAGCTGTTTTTT
TRBJ1-5 . TRBD1 TRBV7-6 CASSLAITDRGPGQPQHF TGTGCCAGCAGCTTAGCGATTACCGACAGGGGGCCGGGTCAGCCCCAGCATTTT
TRBJ1-2 . . TRBV12-3/TRBV12-4 CASSPANYGYTF TGTGCCAGCAGTCCAGCTAACTATGGCTACACCTTC
TRBJ2-1 . TRBD2 TRBV4-3 CASSQGRSGTVLGEQFF TGCGCCAGCAGCCAAGGAAGGAGCGGGACGGTTTTAGGAGAGCAGTTCTTC
TRBJ1-6 . . TRBV7-9 CASSKGGGTLGSPLHF TGTGCCAGCAGCAAAGGAGGGGGGACTCTTGGCTCACCCCTCCACTTT
TRBJ1-6 . . TRBV13 CASSVSPGTAPDFHF TGTGCCAGCAGCGTGAGTCCCGGGACGGCTCCGGATTTCCACTTT
TRBJ2-7 . . TRBV7-9 CASSPPGTPYEQYF TGTGCCAGCAGCCCCCCCGGGACACCCTACGAGCAGTACTTC
TRBJ1-5 . . TRBV30 CAWSGKGQYQPQHF TGTGCCTGGAGTGGAAAAGGCCAGTATCAGCCCCAGCATTTT
TRBJ1-2 . . TRBV28 CASRTTVNYGYTF TGTGCCAGCAGAACGACAGTTAACTATGGCTACACCTTC
TRBJ2-1 . TRBD2 TRBV27 CASGDRSGSSDEQFF TGTGCCAGCGGGGACCGTAGCGGGAGCTCCGATGAGCAGTTCTTC
TRBJ2-2 . . TRBV29-1 CSVEAGVVTGELLF TGCAGCGTTGAAGCTGGAGTCGTCACCGGGGAGCTGCTTTTT
TRBJ1-1 . . TRBV28 CASSWTANTEAFF TGTGCCAGCAGTTGGACAGCCAACACTGAAGCTTTCTTT
TRBJ2-1 . . TRBV12-3/TRBV12-4 CASGVGGPLGEQFF TGTGCCAGCGGAGTCGGGGGGCCCCTAGGTGAGCAGTTCTTC
TRBJ1-1 . TRBD1 TRBV27 CASSRTLQGANTEAFF TGTGCCAGCAGCCGGACTTTACAGGGGGCCAACACTGAAGCTTTCTTT
TRBJ1-1 . . TRBV20-1 CSAGGESLQGGLDFF TGCAGTGCTGGCGGGGAGAGTTTACAGGGTGGTTTGGATTTCTTT
TRBJ2-7 . TRBD2 TRBV28 CASSMPFGGDSYEQYF TGTGCCAGCTCCATGCCTTTTGGGGGGGACTCCTACGAGCAGTACTTC
TRBJ2-7 . . TRBV7-2 CASSFGLPWQYF TGTGCCAGCAGCTTCGGACTCCCTTGGCAGTACTTC
TRBJ1-3 . . TRBV29-1 CSALDAYSGNTIYF TGCAGCGCTTTGGACGCCTACTCTGGAAACACCATATATTTT
TRBJ1-1 . . TRBV5-1 CASSLESAVQNTEAFF TGCGCCAGCAGCTTGGAGTCGGCGGTGCAGAACACTGAAGCTTTCTTT
TRBJ2-7 once . TRBV30 CAWSVGQGNEQYF TGTGCCTGGAGTGTAGGCCAGGGAAACGAGCAGTACTTC
TRBJ2-7 . TRBD1 TRBV20-1 CSARPTGNYEQYF TGCAGTGCTAGACCGACAGGGAACTACGAGCAGTACTTC